These T cell receptor beta chains were read from a single sample in a study of tumor-infiltrating lymphocytes in oesophageal squamous cell carcinoma. TCRdb called the PCR reads again in MiXCR, with one record for every CDR3 protein. The sample yields around 16,000 distinct CDR3 sequences, roughly 45% seen once. The source material was blood. The receptors originated from a female donor with esophageal squamous cell carcinoma. CDR3s include the opening cysteine and the closing phenylalanine or tryptophan. The D gene is left open where the match is weak. Some rows have no size entry. The others give once, few or many, or a class for an expanded clone.

d_call	v_call	clone_size	j_call	cdr3_nt	cdr3_aa
NA	TRBV7-4	NA	TRBJ2-3	TGTGCCAGCAGCTTAGACAGCTATGATACGCAGTATTTT	CASSLDSYDTQYF
NA	TRBV27	NA	TRBJ1-2	TGTGCCAGCAGTTTTTCCGGGGAGGATGGCTACACCTTC	CASSFSGEDGYTF
NA	TRBV24-1	NA	TRBJ2-4	TGTGCCACCAGTGATTTCCAGGGTGTTAACACCGGGGAGCTGTACTTC	CATSDFQGVNTGELYF
NA	TRBV7-8	NA	TRBJ2-1	TGTGCCAGCAGCTTAGTAATTAATGAGCAGTTCTTC	CASSLVINEQFF
NA	TRBV10-2	many	TRBJ2-7	TGCGCCAGCAGTGAGTCAGGAGGGGGCGGCTCCGAGCAGTACTTC	CASSESGGGGSEQYF
NA	TRBV5-6	many	TRBJ1-2	TGTGCCAGCACTCCGGCGGGTTATAACTATGGCTACACCTTC	CASTPAGYNYGYTF
NA	TRBV7-2	NA	TRBJ1-6	TGTGCCAGCAGCGTCGACCTGAGCTCCTATAATTCACCCCTCCACTTT	CASSVDLSSYNSPLHF
NA	TRBV29-1	NA	TRBJ1-5	TGCAGCGTTGGGGAGACAGATAATCAGCCCCAGCATTTT	CSVGETDNQPQHF
TRBD2	TRBV7-3	NA	TRBJ2-3	TGTGCCAGCAGCGCGAAGATTGAGACTAGCGGCACAGATACGCAGTATTTT	CASSAKIETSGTDTQYF
NA	TRBV7-9	NA	TRBJ2-5	TGTGCCAGCAGCTTAGTTGCTGAGACCCAGTACTTC	CASSLVAETQYF
TRBD1	TRBV7-3	medium-sized	TRBJ2-7	TGTGCCAGCAGCGACTCCGGGACAGGGACGTCGCAGTACTTC	CASSDSGTGTSQYF
NA	TRBV15	many	TRBJ2-5	TGTGCCACCAGCAGAGAGGTGTCGGGTCGCTTGGGGACCCAGTACTTC	CATSREVSGRLGTQYF
TRBD1	TRBV30	NA	TRBJ1-1	TGTGCCTGGACCCGGGGGACAGGGGGTTTGGAGTGGTACACTGAAGCTTTCTTT	CAWTRGTGGLEWYTEAFF
NA	TRBV10-3	NA	TRBJ1-2	TGTGCCATCAGTGAACTTCCAGAGAACTATGGCTACACCTTC	CAISELPENYGYTF
NA	TRBV7-4	NA	TRBJ2-3	TGTGCCAGCAGCTCACCCGGGTCTAGCACAGATACGCAGTATTTT	CASSSPGSSTDTQYF
TRBD2	TRBV7-3	NA	TRBJ2-5	TGTGCCAGCAGGTTAGCGGGCGCTCGGGAGACCCAGTACTTC	CASRLAGARETQYF
NA	TRBV11-1	many	TRBJ2-7	TGTGCCAGCAGCCTGGGCCTAGGAACCTACGAGCAGTACTTC	CASSLGLGTYEQYF
TRBD1	TRBV5-4	many	TRBJ1-2	TGTGCCAGCAGCTTCCAGACAGGGGCCTACTATGGCTACACCTTC	CASSFQTGAYYGYTF
NA	TRBV6-1	NA	TRBJ2-1	TGTGCCAGCAGTGAAGGACAGGCCGGTAGAAATGAGCAGTTCTTC	CASSEGQAGRNEQFF
NA	TRBV19	few	TRBJ1-2	TGTGCCAGTAGTCAGTTTTTTGGACAGACCAACTATGGCTACACCTTC	CASSQFFGQTNYGYTF
NA	TRBV7-6	NA	TRBJ1-5	TGTGCCAGCAGCCCTGATCTGTGGGATCAGCCCCAGCATTTT	CASSPDLWDQPQHF
TRBD1	TRBV6-1	NA	TRBJ2-7	TGTGCCAGCAGTCGAAACAGGGGTTTCGACGAGCAGTACTTC	CASSRNRGFDEQYF